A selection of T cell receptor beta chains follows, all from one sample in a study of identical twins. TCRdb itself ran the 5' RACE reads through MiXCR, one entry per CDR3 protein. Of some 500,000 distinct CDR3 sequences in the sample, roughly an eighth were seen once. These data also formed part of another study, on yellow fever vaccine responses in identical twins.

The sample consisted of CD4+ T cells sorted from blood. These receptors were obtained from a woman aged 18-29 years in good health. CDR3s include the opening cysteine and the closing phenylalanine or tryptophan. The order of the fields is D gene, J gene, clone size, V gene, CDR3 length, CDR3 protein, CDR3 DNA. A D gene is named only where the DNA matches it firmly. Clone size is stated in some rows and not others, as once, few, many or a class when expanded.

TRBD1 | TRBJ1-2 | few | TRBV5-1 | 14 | CASSPTGSNYGYTF | TGCGCCAGCAGCCCGACAGGGTCAAACTATGGCTACACCTTC
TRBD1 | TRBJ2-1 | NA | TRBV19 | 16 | CSSSVLQGAQVVEQFF | TGTTCCAGTAGTGTCTTACAGGGGGCGCAGGTGGTTGAGCAGTTCTTC
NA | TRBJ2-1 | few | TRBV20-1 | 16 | CSARSWVRLNYNEQFF | TGCAGTGCTAGATCCTGGGTCCGATTGAATTACAATGAGCAGTTCTTC
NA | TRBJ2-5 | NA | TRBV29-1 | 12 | CSCGVGDKTQYF | TGCAGCTGCGGGGTGGGCGACAAGACCCAGTACTTC
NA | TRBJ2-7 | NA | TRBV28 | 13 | CASSSGLSHEQYF | TGTGCCAGCAGTTCAGGGCTGTCCCACGAGCAGTACTTC
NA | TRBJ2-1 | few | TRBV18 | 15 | CASSPPFGGMGEQFF | TGTGCCAGCTCGCCGCCGTTTGGGGGGATGGGTGAGCAGTTCTTC
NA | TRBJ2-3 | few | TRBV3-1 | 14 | CASSPSEGVGTQYF | TGTGCCAGCAGCCCCTCTGAGGGCGTTGGGACGCAGTATTTT
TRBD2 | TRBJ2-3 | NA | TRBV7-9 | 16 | CASSLGTSGSADTQYF | TGTGCCAGCAGCCTGGGGACTAGCGGGAGTGCAGATACGCAGTATTTT
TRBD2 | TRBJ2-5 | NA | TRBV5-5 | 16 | CASSSIAGGRPETQYF | TGTGCCAGCAGCTCGATAGCGGGGGGACGGCCGGAGACCCAGTACTTC
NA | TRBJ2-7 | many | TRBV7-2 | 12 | CASSSFGREQYF | TGTGCCAGCAGCTCATTCGGACGCGAGCAGTACTTC
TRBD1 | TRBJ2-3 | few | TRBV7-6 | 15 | CASSLGTGLRDTQYF | TGTGCCAGCAGCTTAGGGACAGGACTGAGAGATACGCAGTATTTT
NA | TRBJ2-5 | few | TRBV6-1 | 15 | CASSPSGQGWETQYF | TGTGCCAGCAGTCCCTCCGGACAAGGATGGGAGACCCAGTACTTC
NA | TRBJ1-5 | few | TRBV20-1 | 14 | CSATTGIGNQPQHF | TGCAGTGCTACCACAGGGATTGGCAATCAGCCCCAGCATTTT
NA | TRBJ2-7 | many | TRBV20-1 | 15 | CSARLAPGKTYEQYF | TGCAGTGCTAGACTAGCTCCTGGGAAAACCTACGAGCAGTACTTC
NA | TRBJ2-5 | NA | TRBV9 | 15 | CASSVALGPQETQYF | TGTGCCAGCAGCGTAGCTTTGGGACCTCAAGAGACCCAGTACTTC
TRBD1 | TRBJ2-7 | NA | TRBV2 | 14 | CASSEEFRGKEQYF | TGTGCCAGCAGTGAAGAATTCAGGGGGAAGGAGCAGTACTTC
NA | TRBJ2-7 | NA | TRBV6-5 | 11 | CATSRAEEQYF | TGTGCCACCTCACGGGCGGAGGAGCAGTACTTC
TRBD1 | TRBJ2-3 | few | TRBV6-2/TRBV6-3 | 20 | CASSPRDSVKPNRAADTQYF | TGTGCCAGCAGTCCTCGGGACAGCGTTAAGCCCAACCGAGCCGCAGATACGCAGTATTTT
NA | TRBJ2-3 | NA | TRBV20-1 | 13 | CSASWAVTDTQYF | TGCAGTGCTAGCTGGGCTGTCACAGATACGCAGTATTTT
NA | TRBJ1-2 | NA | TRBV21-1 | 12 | CASRSGSYGYTF | TGTGCCAGCAGATCGGGGTCTTATGGCTACACCTTC
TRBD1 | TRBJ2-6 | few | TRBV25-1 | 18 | CASSEGDRGLAGANVLTF | TGTGCCAGCAGTGAAGGAGACAGGGGCCTGGCTGGGGCCAACGTCCTGACTTTC
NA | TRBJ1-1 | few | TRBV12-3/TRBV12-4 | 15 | CASSLLQGLMSEAFF | TGTGCCAGCAGTTTATTGCAGGGGCTGATGTCTGAAGCTTTCTTT
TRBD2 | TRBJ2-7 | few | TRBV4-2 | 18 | CASSQGRGGAGSSYEQYF | TGTGCCAGCAGCCAAGGCCGGGGGGGAGCGGGGAGCTCCTACGAGCAGTACTTC
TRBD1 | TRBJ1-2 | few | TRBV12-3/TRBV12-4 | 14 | CAIHPGQEYYGYTF | TGTGCCATCCATCCGGGACAGGAATACTATGGCTACACCTTC
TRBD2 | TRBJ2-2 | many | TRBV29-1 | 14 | CSAGTSGNLGELFF | TGCAGCGCCGGGACTAGCGGGAATCTCGGGGAGCTGTTTTTT
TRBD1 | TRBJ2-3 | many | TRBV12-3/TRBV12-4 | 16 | CASSLLRTGGPDTQYF | TGTGCCAGCAGTTTACTACGGACAGGGGGCCCAGATACGCAGTATTTT
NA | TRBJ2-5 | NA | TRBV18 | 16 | CASSPRENIPQETQYF | TGTGCCAGCTCACCACGAGAAAACATACCGCAAGAGACCCAGTACTTC
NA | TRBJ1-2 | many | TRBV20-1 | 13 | CSARAYRGFGYTF | TGCAGTGCTAGGGCCTATCGGGGTTTTGGCTACACCTTC
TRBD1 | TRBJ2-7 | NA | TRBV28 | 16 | CASSLGRGQGGYEQYF | TGTGCCAGCAGTCTAGGCCGGGGACAGGGAGGTTACGAGCAGTACTTC
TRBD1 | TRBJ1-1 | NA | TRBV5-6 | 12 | CASSLPTGRAFF | TGTGCCAGCAGCTTACCGACAGGGCGGGCTTTCTTT
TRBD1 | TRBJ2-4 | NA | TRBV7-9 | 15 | CASRPKRQGSDIQYF | TGTGCCAGCAGGCCAAAGAGACAGGGGAGTGACATTCAGTACTTC
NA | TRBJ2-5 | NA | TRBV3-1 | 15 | CASSLSDGRKETQYF | TGTGCCAGCAGCCTTAGCGACGGTCGAAAGGAGACCCAGTACTTC
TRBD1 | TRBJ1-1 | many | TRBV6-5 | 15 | CASSYQTGVNTEAFF | TGTGCCAGCAGTTACCAGACAGGGGTGAACACTGAAGCTTTCTTT
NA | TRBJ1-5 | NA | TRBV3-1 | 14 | CASSQRDRSQPQHF | TGTGCCAGCAGCCAACGTGACAGGAGTCAGCCCCAGCATTTT
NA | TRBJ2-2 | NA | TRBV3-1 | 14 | CASRAPANTGELFF | TGTGCCAGCAGGGCTCCTGCGAACACCGGGGAGCTGTTTTTT
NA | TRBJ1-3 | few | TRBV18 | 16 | CASSPKAVYSGNTIYF | TGTGCCAGCTCACCCAAGGCGGTTTACTCTGGAAACACCATATATTTT
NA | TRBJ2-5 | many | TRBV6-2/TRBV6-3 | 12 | CASSYREETQYF | TGTGCCAGCAGTTACAGGGAAGAGACCCAGTACTTC
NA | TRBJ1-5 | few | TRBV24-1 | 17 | CATVPLKHYHSNQPQHF | TGTGCCACCGTCCCATTGAAACACTACCATAGCAATCAGCCCCAGCATTTT
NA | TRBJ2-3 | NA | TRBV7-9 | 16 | CASSPSLGGGTDTQYF | TGTGCCAGCAGCCCCAGTTTAGGCGGCGGCACAGATACGCAGTATTTT
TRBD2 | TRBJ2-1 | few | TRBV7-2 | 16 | CASSLGPGLANNEQFF | TGTGCCAGCAGCTTAGGGCCGGGACTAGCAAACAATGAGCAGTTCTTC
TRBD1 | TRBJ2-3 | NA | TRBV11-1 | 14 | CASSWDRDGDTQYF | TGTGCCAGCAGCTGGGACAGGGATGGGGATACGCAGTATTTT
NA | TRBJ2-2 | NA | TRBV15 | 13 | CATSRVRAGELFF | TGTGCCACCAGCAGAGTCCGGGCCGGGGAGCTGTTTTTT
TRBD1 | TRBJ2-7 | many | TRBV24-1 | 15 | CATSDDRGSSYEQYF | TGTGCCACCAGTGACGACAGGGGGTCCTCCTACGAGCAGTACTTC
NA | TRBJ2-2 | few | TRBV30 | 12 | CAWSHNTGELFF | TGTGCCTGGAGTCACAACACCGGGGAGCTGTTTTTT
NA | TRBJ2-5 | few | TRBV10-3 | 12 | CAISVPGETQYF | TGTGCCATCAGTGTCCCCGGAGAGACCCAGTACTTC